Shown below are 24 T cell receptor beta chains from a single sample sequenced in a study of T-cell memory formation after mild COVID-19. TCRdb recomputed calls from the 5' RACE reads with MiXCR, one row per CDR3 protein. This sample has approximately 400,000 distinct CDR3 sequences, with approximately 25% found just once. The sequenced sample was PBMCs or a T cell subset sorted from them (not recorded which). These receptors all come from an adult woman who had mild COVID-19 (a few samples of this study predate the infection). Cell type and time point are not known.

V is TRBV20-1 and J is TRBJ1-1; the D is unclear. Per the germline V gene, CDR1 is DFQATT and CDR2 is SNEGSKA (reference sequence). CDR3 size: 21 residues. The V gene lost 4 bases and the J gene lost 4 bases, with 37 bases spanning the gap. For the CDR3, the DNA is TGCAGTGCTACCCTTCCCTATAGTCCCTCATCCCACGGGCGAGGGTTCACTGAAGCTTTCTTT. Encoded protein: CSATLPYSPSSHGRGFTEAFF.

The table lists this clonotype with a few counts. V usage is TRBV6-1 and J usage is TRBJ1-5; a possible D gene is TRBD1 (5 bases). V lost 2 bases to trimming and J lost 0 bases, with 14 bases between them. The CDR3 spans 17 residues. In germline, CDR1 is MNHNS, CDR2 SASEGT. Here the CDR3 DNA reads TGTGCCAGCAGTGAAATGGGACGGATGTATAGCAATCAGCCCCAGCATTTT. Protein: CASSEMGRMYSNQPQHF.

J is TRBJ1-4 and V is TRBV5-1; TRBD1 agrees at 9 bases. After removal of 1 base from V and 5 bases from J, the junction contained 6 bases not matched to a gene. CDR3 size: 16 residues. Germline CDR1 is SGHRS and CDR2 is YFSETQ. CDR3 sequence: CASSLTGGGVNEKLFF. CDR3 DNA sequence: TGCGCCAGCAGCTTGACAGGGGGCGGCGTGAATGAAAAACTGTTTTTT.

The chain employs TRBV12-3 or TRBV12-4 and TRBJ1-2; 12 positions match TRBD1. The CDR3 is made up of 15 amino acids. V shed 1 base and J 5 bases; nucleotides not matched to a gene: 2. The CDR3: CASSLGDRGPYGYTF. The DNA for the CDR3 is TGTGCCAGCAGTTTAGGGGACAGGGGGCCGTATGGCTACACCTTC.

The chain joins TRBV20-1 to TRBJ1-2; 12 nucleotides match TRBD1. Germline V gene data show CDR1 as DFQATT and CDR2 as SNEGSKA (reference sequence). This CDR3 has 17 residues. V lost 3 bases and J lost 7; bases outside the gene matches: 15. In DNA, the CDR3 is TGCAGTGCTAGGGGACCGGGACAGGGGGCGAAGATTGCTGGCTACACCTTC. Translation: CSARGPGQGAKIAGYTF.

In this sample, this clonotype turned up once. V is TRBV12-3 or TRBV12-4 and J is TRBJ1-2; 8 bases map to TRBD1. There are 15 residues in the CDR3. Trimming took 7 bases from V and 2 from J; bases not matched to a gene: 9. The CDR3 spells CASKRGQGRNYGYTF. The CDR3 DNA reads TGTGCCAGCAAAAGAGGACAGGGCCGGAACTATGGCTACACCTTC.

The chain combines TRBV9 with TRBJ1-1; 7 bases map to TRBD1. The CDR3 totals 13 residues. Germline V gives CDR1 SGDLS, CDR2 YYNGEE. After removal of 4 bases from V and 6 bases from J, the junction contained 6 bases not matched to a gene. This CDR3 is CASSRSGGPEAFF. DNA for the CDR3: TGTGCCAGCAGCCGGTCAGGGGGGCCTGAAGCTTTCTTT.

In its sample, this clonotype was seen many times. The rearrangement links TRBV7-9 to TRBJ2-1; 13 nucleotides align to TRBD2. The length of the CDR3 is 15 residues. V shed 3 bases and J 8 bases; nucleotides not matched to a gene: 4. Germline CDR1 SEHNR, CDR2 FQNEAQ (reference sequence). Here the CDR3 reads CASSFGLAGVYEQFF. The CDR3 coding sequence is TGTGCCAGCAGCTTCGGACTAGCGGGAGTATATGAGCAGTTCTTC.

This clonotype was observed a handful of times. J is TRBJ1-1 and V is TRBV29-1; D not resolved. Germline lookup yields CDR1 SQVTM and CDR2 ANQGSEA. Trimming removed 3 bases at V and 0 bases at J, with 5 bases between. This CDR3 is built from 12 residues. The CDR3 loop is CSVDRMNTEAFF. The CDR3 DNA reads TGCAGCGTTGACAGGATGAACACTGAAGCTTTCTTT.

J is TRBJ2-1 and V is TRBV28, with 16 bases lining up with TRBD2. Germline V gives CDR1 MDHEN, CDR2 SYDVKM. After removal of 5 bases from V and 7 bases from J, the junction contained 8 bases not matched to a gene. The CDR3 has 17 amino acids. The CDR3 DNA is TGTGCCAGCAGTCAGGGACTAGCGGGGGGGCCTCGAAATGAGCAGTTCTTC. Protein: CASSQGLAGGPRNEQFF. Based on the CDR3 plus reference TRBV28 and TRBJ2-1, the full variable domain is DVKVTQSSRYLVKRTGEKVFLECVQDMDHENMFWYRQDPGLGLRLIYFSYDVKMKEKGDIPEGYSVSREKKERFSLILESASTNQTSMYLCASSQGLAGGPRNEQFFGPGTRLTVL.

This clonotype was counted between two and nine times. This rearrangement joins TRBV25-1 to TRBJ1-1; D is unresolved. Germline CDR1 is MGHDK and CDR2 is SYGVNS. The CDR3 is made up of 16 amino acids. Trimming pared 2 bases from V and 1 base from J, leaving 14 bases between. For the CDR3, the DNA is TGTGCCAGCAGTGAAACGAGGGTGGAGAAGAACACTGAAGCTTTCTTT. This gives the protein CASSETRVEKNTEAFF. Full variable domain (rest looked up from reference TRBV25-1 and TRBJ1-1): EADIYQTPRYLVIGTGKKITLECSQTMGHDKMYWYQQDPGMELHLIHYSYGVNSTEKGDLSSESTVSRIRTEHFPLTLESARPSHTSQYLCASSETRVEKNTEAFFGQGTRLTVV.

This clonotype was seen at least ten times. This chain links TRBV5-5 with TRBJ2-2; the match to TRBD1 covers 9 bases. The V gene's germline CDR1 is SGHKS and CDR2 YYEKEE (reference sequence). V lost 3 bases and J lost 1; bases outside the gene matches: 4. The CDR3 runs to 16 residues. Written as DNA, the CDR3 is TGTGCCAGCAGCTGGACAGGGGCCATGAACACCGGGGAGCTGTTTTTT. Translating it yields CASSWTGAMNTGELFF.

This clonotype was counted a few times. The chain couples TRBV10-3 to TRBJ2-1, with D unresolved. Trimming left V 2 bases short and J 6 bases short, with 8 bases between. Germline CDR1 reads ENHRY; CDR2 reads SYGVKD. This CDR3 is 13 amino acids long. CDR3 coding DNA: TGTGCCATCAGTGAGAGGAGTCTCAATGAGCAGTTCTTC. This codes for CAISERSLNEQFF.

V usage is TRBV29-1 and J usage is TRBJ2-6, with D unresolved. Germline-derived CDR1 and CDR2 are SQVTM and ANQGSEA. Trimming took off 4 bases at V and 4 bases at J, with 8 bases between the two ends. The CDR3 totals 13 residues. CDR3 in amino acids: CSVVGLGANVLTF. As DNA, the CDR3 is TGCAGCGTTGTAGGGCTCGGGGCCAACGTCCTGACTTTC.

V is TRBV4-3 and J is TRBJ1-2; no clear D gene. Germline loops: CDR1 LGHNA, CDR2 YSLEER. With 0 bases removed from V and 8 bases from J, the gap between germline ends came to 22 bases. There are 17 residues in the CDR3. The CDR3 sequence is CASSQDAPATQISGYTF. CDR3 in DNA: TGCGCCAGCAGCCAAGATGCCCCAGCCACTCAAATTTCGGGCTACACCTTC.

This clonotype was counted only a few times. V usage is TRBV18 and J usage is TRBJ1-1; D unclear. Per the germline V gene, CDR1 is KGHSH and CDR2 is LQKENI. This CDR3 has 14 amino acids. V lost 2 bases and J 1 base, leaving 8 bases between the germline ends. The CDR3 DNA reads TGTGCCAGCTCACCAGAGGTTTCGAACACTGAAGCTTTCTTT. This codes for CASSPEVSNTEAFF.

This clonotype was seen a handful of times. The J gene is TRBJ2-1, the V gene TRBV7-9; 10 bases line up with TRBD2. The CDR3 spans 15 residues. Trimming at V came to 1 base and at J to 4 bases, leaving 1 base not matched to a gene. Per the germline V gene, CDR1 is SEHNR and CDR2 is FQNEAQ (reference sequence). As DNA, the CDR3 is TGTGCCAGCAGCTTAGGTAGCGGGAGGTACAATGAGCAGTTCTTC. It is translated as CASSLGSGRYNEQFF.

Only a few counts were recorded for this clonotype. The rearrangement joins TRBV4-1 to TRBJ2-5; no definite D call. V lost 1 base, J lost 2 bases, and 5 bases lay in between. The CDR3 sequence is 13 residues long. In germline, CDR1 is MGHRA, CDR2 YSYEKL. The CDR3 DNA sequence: TGCGCCAGCAGCCAAGTAGGTCAAGAGACCCAGTACTTC. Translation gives CASSQVGQETQYF.

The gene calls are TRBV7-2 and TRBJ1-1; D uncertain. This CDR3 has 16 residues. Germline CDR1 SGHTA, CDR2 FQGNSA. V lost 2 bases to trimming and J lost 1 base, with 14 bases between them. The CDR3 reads CASSLNILGANTEAFF. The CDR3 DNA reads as TGTGCCAGCAGCTTAAATATCTTAGGAGCGAACACTGAAGCTTTCTTT.

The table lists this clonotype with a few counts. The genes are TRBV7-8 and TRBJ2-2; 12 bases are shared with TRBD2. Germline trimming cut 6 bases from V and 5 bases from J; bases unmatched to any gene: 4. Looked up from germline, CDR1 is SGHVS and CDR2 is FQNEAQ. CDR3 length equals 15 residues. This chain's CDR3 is CASSRGLAGTGELFF. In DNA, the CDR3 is TGTGCCAGCAGTCGAGGACTAGCGGGGACCGGGGAGCTGTTTTTT. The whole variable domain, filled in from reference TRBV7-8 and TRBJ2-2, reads GAGVSQSPRYKVAKRGQDVALRCDPISGHVSLFWYQQALGQGPEFLTYFQNEAQLDKSGLPSDRFFAERPEGSVSTLKIQRTQQEDSAVYLCASSRGLAGTGELFFGEGSRLTVL.

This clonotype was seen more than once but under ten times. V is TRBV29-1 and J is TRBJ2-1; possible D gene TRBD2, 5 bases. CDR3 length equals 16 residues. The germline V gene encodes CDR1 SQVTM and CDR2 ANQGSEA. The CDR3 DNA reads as TGCAGTGCCCAAGGGCTAGGCAGACGTTCGGGGAATGAGCAGTTCTTC. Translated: CSAQGLGRRSGNEQFF.

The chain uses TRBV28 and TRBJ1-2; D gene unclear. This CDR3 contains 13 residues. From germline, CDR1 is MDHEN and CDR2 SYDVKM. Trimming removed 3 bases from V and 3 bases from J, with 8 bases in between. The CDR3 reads CASSFSGYYGYTF. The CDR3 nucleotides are TGTGCCAGCAGTTTTTCAGGATACTATGGCTACACCTTC.

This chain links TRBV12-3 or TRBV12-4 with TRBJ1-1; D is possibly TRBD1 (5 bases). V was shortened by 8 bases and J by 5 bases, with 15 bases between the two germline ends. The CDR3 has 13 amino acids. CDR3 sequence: CASQDGGFTEAFF. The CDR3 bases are TGTGCCAGCCAGGACGGGGGATTTACTGAAGCTTTCTTT.

The CDR3 reads CASSSQAGRAFF. The CDR3 DNA sequence: TGTGCCAGCAGCTCTCAGGCAGGGAGGGCTTTCTTT. The V and J genes are TRBV9 and TRBJ1-1; D might be TRBD1 (5 bases). Germline CDR1 reads SGDLS; CDR2 reads YYNGEE. The germline V and J ends were trimmed by 4 bases and 11 bases, with 15 bases remaining between them. There are 12 residues in the CDR3. The whole variable domain, filled in from reference TRBV9 and TRBJ1-1, reads DSGVTQTPKHLITATGQRVTLRCSPRSGDLSVYWYQQSLDQGLQFLIQYYNGEERAKGNILERFSAQQFPDLHSELNLSSLELGDSALYFCASSSQAGRAFFGQGTRLTVV.